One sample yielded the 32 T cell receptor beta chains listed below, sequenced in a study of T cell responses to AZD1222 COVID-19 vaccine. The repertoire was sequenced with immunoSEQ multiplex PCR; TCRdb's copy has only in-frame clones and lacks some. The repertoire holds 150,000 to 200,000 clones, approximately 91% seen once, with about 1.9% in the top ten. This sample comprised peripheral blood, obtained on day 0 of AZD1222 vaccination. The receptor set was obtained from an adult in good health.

CDR3 coding DNA: TGTGCCAGTAGTATAACAGTGAACACTGAAGCTTTCTTT. As protein: CASSITVNTEAFF. The gene calls are TRBV19 and TRBJ1-1, with D unclear. This CDR3 has 13 amino acids. CDR1 is LNHDA, CDR2 SQIVND, per germline (reference sequence). Trimming shortened V by 2 bases and J by 0 bases, and 4 bases separated the two germline ends.

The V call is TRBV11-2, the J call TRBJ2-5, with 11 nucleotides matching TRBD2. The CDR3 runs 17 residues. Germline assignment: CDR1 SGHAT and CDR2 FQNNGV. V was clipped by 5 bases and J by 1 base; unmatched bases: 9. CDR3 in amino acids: CASSRGLAGGPQETQYF. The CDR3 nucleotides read TGTGCCAGCAGCCGGGGGCTAGCGGGAGGACCCCAAGAGACCCAGTACTTC.

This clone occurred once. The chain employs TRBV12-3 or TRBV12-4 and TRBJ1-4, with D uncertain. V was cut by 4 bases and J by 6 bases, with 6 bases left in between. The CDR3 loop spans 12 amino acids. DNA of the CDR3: TGTGCCAGCAGTTCAAGGGATGAAAAACTGTTTTTT. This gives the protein CASSSRDEKLFF.

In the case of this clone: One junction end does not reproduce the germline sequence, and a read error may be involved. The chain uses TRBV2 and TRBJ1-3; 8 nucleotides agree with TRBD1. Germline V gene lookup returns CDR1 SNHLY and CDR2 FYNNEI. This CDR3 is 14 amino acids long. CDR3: CASSEDREYRIASF. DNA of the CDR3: TGTGCCAGCAGTGAGGACAGGGAATACCGGATCGCCTCATTT.

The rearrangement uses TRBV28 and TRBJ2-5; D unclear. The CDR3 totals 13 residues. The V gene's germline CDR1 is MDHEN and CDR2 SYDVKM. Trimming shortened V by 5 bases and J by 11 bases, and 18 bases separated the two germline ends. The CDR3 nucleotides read TGTGCCAGCAGTACCCAAGGCGGCCCAAGTCAGTACTTC. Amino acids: CASSTQGGPSQYF. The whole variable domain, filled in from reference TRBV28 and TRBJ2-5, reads DVKVTQSSRYLVKRTGEKVFLECVQDMDHENMFWYRQDPGLGLRLIYFSYDVKMKEKGDIPEGYSVSREKKERFSLILESASTNQTSMYLCASSTQGGPSQYFGPGTRLLVL.

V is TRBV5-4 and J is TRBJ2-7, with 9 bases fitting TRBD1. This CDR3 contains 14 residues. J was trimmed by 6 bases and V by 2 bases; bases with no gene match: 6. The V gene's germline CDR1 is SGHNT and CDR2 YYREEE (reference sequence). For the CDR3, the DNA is TGTGCCAGCAGCTTTTACAGGGGGCCTTCCGAGCAGTACTTC. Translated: CASSFYRGPSEQYF. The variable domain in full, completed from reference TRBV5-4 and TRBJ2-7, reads ETGVTQSPTHLIKTRGQQVTLRCSSQSGHNTVSWYQQALGQGPQFIFQYYREEENGRGNFPPRFSGLQFPNYSSELNVNALELDDSALYLCASSFYRGPSEQYFGPGTRLTVT.

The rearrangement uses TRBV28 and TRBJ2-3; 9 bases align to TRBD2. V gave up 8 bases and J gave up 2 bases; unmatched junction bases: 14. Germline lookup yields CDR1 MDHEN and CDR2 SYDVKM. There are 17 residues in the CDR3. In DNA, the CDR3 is TGTGCCAGCCCTCCCCCTATAGCGGGGGAAACCACAGATACGCAGTATTTT. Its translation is CASPPPIAGETTDTQYF.

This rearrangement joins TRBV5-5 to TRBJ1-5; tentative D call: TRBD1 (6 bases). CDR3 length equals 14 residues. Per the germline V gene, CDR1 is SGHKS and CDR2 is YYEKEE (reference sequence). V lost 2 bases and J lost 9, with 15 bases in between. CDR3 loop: CASSFWEGVPPQHF. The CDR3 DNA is TGTGCCAGCAGCTTCTGGGAGGGGGTACCGCCCCAGCATTTT.

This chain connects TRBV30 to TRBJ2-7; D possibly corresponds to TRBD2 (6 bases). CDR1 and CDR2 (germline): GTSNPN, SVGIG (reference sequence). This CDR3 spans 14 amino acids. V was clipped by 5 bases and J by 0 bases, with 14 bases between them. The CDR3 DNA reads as TGTGCCTGGGCCCGGGACTCTATCTCCTACGAGCAGTACTTC. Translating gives CAWARDSISYEQYF.

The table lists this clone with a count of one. In DNA form, the CDR3 reads TGTGCCAGCAGTTCCAGAAAGGAGGGAAACACCATATATTTT. It translates to CASSSRKEGNTIYF. The V call is TRBV27, the J call TRBJ1-3, with D hard to call. CDR3 length equals 14 residues. With 4 bases removed from V and 4 bases from J, the gap between germline ends came to 11 bases. Germline V CDR1 and CDR2: MNHEY, SMNVEV (reference sequence).

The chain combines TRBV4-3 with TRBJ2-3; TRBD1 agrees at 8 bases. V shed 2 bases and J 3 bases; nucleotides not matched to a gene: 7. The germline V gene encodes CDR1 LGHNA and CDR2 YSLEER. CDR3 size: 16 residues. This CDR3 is CASSQYSGQETDTQYF. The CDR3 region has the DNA TGCGCCAGCAGCCAATATTCGGGACAGGAAACAGATACGCAGTATTTT.

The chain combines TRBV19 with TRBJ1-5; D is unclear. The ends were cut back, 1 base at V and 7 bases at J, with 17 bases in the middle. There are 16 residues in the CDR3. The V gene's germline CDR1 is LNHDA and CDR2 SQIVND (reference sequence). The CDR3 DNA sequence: TGTGCCAGTAGTATAGGGCCCGGTCGGGGTTCGCAGCCCCAGCATTTT. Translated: CASSIGPGRGSQPQHF. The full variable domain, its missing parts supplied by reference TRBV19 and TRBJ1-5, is DGGITQSPKYLFRKEGQNVTLSCEQNLNHDAMYWYRQDPGQGLRLIYYSQIVNDFQKGDIAEGYSVSREKKESFPLTVTSAQKNPTAFYLCASSIGPGRGSQPQHFGDGTRLSIL.

As DNA, the CDR3 is TGTGCCAGCAGTTACCCAATGACGGTTCTTGAAGCTTTCTTT. Amino acids: CASSYPMTVLEAFF. V and J are TRBV6-2 or TRBV6-3 and TRBJ1-1; D is ambiguous. Trimming took off 2 bases at V and 7 bases at J, with 14 bases between the two ends. The CDR3 has 14 residues. Germline V lookup: CDR1 MNHEY, CDR2 SVGEGT.

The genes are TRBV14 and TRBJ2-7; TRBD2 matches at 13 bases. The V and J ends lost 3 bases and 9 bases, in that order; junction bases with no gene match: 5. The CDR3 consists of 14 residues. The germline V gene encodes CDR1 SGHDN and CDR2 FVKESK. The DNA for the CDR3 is TGTGCCAGCAGCCACGGACTAGCGGGAGTGGTGCAGTACTTC. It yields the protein CASSHGLAGVVQYF.

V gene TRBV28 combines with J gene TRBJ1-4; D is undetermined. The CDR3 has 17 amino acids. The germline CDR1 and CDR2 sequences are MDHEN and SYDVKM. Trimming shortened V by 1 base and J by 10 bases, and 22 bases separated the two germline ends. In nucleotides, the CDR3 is TGTGCCAGCAGTTTATCATCGTCGGGAGGTGCTTGGGGAAAACTGTTTTTT. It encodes CASSLSSSGGAWGKLFF.

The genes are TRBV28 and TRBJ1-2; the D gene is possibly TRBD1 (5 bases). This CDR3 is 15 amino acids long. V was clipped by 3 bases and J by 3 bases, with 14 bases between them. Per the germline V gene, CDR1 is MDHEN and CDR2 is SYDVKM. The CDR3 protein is CASSLDVQGYYGYTF. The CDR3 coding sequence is TGTGCCAGCAGTTTGGATGTCCAGGGTTACTATGGCTACACCTTC.

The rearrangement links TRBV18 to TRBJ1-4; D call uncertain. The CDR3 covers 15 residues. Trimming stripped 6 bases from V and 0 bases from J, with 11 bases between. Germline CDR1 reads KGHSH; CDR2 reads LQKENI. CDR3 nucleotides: TGTGCCAGCTCTCCCGGGATAGCAACTAATGAAAAACTGTTTTTT. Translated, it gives CASSPGIATNEKLFF.

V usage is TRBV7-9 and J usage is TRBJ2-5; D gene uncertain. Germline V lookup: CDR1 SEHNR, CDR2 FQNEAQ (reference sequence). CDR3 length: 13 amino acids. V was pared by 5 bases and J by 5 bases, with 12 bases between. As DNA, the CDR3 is TGTGCCAGCAGCCCCCCAAGCGCGGAGACCCAGTACTTC. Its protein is CASSPPSAETQYF.

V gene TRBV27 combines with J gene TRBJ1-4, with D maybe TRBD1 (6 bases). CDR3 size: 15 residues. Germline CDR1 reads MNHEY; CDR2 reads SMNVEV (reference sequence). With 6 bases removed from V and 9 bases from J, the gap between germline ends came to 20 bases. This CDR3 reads CASSSAPSTGKKLFF. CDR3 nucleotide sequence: TGTGCCAGCAGCTCAGCGCCCTCAACAGGGAAAAAACTGTTTTTT.

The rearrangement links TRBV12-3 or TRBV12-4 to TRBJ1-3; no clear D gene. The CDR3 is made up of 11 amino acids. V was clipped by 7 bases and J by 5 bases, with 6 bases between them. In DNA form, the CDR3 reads TGTGCCAGCAACCAAAGAAACACCATATATTTT. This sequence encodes CASNQRNTIYF.

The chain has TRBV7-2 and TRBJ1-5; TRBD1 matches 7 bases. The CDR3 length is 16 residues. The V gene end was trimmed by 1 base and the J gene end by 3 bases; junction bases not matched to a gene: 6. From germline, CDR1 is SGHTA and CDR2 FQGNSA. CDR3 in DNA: TGTGCCAGCAGCTTAGAGGGAGGGGGCCTCAATCAGCCCCAGCATTTT. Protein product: CASSLEGGGLNQPQHF.

DNA of the CDR3: TGTGCCAGCACCCTTGCCGGGACAGATAATCAGCCCCAGCATTTT. Its translation: CASTLAGTDNQPQHF. V is TRBV9 and J is TRBJ1-5; 7 bases agree with TRBD1. With V trimmed by 6 bases and J by 4 bases, 10 bases remained unmatched. CDR1 SGDLS and CDR2 YYNGEE come from the germline V gene. The length of the CDR3 is 15 residues.

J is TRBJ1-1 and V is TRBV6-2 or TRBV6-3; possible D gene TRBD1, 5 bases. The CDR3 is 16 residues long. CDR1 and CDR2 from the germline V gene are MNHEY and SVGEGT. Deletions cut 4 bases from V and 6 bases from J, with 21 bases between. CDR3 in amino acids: CASSLGDSGYRAEAFF. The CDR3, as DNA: TGTGCCAGCAGTTTAGGGGACTCGGGTTATCGGGCTGAAGCTTTCTTT.

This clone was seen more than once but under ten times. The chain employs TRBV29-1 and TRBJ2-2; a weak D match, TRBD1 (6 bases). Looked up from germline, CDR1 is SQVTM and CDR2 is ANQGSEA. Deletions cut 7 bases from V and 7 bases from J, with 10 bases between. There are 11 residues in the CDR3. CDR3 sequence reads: CSAQGGGELFF. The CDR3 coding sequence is TGCAGCGCACAGGGTGGCGGGGAGCTGTTTTTT.

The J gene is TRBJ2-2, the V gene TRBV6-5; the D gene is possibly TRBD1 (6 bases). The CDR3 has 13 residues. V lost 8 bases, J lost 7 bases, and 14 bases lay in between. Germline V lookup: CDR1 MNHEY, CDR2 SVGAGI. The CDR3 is CASWRTDGGELFF. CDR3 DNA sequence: TGTGCCAGCTGGAGGACAGATGGCGGGGAGCTGTTTTTT.

CDR3 in amino acids: CSVEPGGAGALSYNEQFF. As DNA, the CDR3 is TGCAGCGTTGAACCGGGGGGAGCCGGGGCCCTCTCCTACAATGAGCAGTTCTTC. This chain connects TRBV29-1 to TRBJ2-1; 7 bases are shared with TRBD2. Germline V gene lookup returns CDR1 SQVTM and CDR2 ANQGSEA. CDR3 length: 18 amino acids. V was clipped by 2 bases and J by 0 bases; unmatched bases: 13.

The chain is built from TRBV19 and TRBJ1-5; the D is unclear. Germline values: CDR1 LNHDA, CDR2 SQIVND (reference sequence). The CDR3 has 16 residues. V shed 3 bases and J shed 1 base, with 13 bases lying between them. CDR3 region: CASSISGSWSNQPQHF. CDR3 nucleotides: TGTGCCAGTAGTATCAGTGGGTCGTGGAGCAATCAGCCCCAGCATTTT.

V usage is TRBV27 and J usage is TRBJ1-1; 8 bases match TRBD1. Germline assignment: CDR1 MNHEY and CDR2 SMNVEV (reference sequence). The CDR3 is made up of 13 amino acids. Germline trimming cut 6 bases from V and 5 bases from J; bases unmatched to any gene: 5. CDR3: CASSTRGLTEAFF. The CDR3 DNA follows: TGTGCCAGCAGCACCAGGGGGCTAACTGAAGCTTTCTTT.

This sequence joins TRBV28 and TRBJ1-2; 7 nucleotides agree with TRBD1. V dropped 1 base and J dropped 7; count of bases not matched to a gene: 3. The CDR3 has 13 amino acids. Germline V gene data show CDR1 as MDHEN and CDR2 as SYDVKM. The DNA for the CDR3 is TGTGCCAGCAGTTTATTGGAGGGGGCTGGCTACACCTTC. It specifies CASSLLEGAGYTF.

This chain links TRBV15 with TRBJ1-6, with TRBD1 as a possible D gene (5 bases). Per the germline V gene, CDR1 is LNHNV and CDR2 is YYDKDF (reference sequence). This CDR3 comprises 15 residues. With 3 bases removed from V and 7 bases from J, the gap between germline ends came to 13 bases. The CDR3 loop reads CATSRGPFANSPLHF. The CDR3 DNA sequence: TGTGCCACCAGCAGGGGGCCATTCGCAAATTCACCCCTCCACTTT.

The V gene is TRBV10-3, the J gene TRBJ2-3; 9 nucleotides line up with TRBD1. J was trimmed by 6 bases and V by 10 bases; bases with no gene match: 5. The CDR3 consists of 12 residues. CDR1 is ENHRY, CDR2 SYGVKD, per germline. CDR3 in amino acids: CATGQGVDTQYF. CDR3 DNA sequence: TGTGCCACGGGACAGGGAGTGGATACGCAGTATTTT.

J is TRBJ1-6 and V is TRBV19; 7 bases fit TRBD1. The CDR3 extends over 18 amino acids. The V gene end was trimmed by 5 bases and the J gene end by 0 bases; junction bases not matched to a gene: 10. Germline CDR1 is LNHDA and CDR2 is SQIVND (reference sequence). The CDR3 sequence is CASSRDSPGSSYNSPLHF. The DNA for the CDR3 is TGTGCCAGTAGTCGGGACAGTCCTGGGAGCTCCTATAATTCACCCCTCCACTTT.